This T cell receptor beta chain came from a study of OX40 agonist ivuxolimab in advanced cancers. In the study overall: The study reported partial responses in three patients: one hepatocellular carcinoma, two cutaneous melanoma.

In its sample, this clone was seen once. TCRdb's copy holds only in-frame clones and misses some; the assay was immunoSEQ multiplex PCR. The sample consists of approximately 40,000 clones, approximately 90% of them appearing once. V lost 5 bases to trimming and J lost 0 bases; unmatched junction nucleotides: 4. This CDR3 is 15 amino acids long. The V gene's germline CDR1 is SEHNR and CDR2 FQNEAQ (reference sequence). The sequences come from CD4+ or CD8+ T cells sorted from blood, collected in a trial of the OX40 agonist ivuxolimab. This chain uses TRBV7-9 with TRBJ2-1, with 7 nucleotides matching TRBD2. This receptor was taken from an adult with an advanced solid tumor such as melanoma, head and neck, liver or kidney cancer. For the CDR3, the DNA is TGTGCCAGCAGCCCTAGCGGACCCTCCTACAATGAGCAGTTCTTC. Amino acid sequence: CASSPSGPSYNEQFF. Variable domain in full (rest from reference TRBV7-9 and TRBJ2-1): DTGVSQNPRHKITKRGQNVTFRCDPISEHNRLYWYRQTLGQGPEFLTYFQNEAQLEKSRLLSDRFSAERPKGSFSTLEIQRTEQGDSAMYLCASSPSGPSYNEQFFGPGTRLTVL.